This T cell receptor (beta chain) was documented in a study of cytomegalovirus exposure and HLA in healthy donors. The donors comprised healthy bone marrow donors. In the case of this clone: What it binds is unknown.

General observations from the study: Three CMV-associated chains proved CMV antigen-specific in vitro.

CDR1 is MNHEY and CDR2 is SMNVEV in the germline V gene (reference sequence). V lost 2 bases and J lost 4; bases outside the gene matches: 8. This CDR3 contains 16 residues. Both 60 Vbeta primers and 13 Jbeta primers went into the PCR. The table came from immunoSEQ multiplex PCR; TCRdb's copy has only in-frame clones and leaves some out. The sample lists more than 80,000 clones, around nine tenths occurring once. Sequencing used PBMCs. The J gene is TRBJ2-1, the V gene TRBV27, with TRBD2 matching over 7 bases. This receptor was identified in a man aged 25-45 years in good health and CMV-seropositive. CDR3 region: CASSLMAGEGYNEQFF. The CDR3 DNA follows: TGTGCCAGCAGTTTAATGGCGGGAGAAGGGTACAATGAGCAGTTCTTC.